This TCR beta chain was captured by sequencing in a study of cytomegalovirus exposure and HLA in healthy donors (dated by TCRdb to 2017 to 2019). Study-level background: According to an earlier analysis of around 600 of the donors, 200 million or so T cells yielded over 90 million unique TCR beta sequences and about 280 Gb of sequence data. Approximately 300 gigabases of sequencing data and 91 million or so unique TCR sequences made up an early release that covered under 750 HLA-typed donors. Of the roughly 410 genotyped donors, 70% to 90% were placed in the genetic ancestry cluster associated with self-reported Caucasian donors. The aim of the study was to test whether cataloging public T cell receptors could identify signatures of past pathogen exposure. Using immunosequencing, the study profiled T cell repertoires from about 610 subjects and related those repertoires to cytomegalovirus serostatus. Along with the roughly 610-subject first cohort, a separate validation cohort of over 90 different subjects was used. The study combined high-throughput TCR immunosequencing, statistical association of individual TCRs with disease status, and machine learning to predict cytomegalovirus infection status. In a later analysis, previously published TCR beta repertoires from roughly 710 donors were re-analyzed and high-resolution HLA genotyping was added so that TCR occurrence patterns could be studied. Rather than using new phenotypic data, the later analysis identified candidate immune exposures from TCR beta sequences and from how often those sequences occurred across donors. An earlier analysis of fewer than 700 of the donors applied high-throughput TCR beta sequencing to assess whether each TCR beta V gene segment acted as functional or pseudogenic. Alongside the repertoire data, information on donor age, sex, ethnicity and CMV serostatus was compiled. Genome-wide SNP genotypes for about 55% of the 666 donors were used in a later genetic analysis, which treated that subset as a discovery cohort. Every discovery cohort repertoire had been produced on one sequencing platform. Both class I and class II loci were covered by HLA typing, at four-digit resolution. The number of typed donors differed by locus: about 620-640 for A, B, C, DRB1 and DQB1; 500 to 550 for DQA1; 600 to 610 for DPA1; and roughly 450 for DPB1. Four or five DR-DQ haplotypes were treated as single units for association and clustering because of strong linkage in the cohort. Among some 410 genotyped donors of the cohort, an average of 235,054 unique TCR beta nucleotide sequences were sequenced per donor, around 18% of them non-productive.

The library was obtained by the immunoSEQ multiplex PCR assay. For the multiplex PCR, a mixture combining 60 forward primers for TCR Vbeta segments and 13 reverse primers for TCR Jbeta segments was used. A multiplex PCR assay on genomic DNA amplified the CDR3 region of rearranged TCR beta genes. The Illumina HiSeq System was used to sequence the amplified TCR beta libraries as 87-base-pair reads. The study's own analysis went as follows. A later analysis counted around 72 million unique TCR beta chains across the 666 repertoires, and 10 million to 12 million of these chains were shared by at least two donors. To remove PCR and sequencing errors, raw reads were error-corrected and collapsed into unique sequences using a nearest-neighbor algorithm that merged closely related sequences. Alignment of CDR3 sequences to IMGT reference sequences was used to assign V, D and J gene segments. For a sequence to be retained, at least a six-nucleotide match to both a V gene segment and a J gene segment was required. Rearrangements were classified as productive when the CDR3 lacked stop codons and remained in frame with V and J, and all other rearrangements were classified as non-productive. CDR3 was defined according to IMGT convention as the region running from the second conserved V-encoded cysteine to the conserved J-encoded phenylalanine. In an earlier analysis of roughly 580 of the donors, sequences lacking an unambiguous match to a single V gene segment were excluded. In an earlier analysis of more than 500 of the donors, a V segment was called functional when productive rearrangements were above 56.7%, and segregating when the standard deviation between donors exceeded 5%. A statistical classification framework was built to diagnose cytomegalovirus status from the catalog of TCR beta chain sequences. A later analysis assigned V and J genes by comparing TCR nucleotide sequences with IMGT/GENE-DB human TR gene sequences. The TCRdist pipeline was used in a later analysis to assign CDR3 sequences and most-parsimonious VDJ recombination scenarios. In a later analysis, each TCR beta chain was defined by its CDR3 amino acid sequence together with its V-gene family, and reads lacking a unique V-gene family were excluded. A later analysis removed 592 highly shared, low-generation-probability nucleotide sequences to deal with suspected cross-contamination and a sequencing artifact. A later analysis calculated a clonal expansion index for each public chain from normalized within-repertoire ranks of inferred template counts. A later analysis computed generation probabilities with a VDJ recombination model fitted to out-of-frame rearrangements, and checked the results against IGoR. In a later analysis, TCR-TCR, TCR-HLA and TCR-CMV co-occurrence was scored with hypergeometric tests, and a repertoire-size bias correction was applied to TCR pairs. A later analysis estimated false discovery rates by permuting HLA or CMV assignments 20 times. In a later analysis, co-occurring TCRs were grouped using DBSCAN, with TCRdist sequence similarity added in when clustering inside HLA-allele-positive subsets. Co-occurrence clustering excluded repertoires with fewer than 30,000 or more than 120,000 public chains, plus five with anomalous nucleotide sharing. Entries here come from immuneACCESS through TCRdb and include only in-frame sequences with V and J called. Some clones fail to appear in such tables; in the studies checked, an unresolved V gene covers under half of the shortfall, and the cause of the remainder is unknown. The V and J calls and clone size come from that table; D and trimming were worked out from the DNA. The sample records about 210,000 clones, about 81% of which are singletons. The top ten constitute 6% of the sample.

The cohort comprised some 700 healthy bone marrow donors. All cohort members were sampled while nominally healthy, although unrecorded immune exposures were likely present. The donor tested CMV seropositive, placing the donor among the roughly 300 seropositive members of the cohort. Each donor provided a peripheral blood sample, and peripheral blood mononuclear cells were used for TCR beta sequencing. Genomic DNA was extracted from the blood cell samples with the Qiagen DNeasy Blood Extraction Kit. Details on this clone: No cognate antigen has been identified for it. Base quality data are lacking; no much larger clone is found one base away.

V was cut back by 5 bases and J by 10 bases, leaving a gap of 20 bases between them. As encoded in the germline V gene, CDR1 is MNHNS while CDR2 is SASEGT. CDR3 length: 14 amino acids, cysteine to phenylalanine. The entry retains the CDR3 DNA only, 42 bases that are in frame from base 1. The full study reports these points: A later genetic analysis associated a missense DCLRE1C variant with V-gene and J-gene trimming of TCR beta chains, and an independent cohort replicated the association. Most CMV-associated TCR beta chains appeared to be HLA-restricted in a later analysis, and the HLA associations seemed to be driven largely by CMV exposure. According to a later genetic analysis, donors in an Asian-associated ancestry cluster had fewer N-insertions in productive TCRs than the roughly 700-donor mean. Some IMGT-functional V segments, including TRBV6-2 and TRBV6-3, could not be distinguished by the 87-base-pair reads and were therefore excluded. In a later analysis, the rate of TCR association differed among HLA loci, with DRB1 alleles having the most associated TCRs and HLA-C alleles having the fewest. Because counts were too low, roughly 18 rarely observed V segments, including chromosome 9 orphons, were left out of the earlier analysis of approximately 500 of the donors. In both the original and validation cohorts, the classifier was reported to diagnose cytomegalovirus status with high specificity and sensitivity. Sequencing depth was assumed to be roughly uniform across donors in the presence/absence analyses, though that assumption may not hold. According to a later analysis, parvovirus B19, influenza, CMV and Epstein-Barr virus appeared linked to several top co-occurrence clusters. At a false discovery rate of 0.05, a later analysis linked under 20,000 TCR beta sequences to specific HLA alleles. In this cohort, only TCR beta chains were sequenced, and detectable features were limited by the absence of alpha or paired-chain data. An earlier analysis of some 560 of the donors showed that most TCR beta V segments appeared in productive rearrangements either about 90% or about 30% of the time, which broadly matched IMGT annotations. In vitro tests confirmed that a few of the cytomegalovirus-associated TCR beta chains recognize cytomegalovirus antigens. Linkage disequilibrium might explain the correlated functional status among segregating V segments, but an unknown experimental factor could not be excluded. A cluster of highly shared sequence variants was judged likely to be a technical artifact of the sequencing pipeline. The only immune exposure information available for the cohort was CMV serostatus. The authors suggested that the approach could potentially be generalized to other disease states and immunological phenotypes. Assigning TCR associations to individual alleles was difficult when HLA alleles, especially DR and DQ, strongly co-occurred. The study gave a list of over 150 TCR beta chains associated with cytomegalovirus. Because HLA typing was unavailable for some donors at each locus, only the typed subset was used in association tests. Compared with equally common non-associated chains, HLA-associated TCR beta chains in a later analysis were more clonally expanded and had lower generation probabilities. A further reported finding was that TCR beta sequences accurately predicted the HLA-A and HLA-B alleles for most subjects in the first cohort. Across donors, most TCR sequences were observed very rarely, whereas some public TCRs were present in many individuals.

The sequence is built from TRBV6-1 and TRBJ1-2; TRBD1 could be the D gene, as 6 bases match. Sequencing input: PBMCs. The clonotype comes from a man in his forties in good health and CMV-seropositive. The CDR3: CASSPLGGQIDYTF. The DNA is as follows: TGTGCCAGCAGTCCTCTGGGCGGACAGATTGACTACACCTTC.